This TCR beta chain was documented in a study of blood T cell repertoires in COVID-19. Germline CDR1 is MGHDK and CDR2 is SYGVNS. The CDR3 has 15 amino acids. Trimming cost V 4 bases and J 2 bases; bases outside gene matches: 6. This clone occurred once. Clones were sequenced by immunoSEQ multiplex PCR, and TCRdb holds only the in-frame ones, with some missing. This repertoire shows roughly 160,000 clones, about 84% found once; its top ten account for about 5.3%. This TCR was recovered from a woman in her thirties or forties with acute COVID-19. Specimen: PBMCs or T cells enriched from blood (not recorded which). The V gene is TRBV25-1, the J gene TRBJ1-2; 8 nucleotides match TRBD1. For the CDR3, the DNA is TGTGCCAGCAGTGCAATGGGACAGGCCAACTATGGCTACACCTTC. Encoded protein: CASSAMGQANYGYTF.